This T cell receptor (beta chain) was observed in a study of a mutant IDH1 vaccine in newly diagnosed glioma. Study background: Earlier care involved radiotherapy, temozolomide, or both, and the majority received both.

V lost 4 bases to trimming and J lost 0 bases; unmatched junction nucleotides: 3. This CDR3 region has 14 residues. Germline-derived CDR1 and CDR2 are SGHNT and YYREEE (reference sequence). The repertoire was sequenced with immunoSEQ multiplex PCR; TCRdb's copy has only in-frame clones and lacks some. The sample lists roughly 21,000 clones, under 85% occurring once. Time point specified: baseline, week 1 (first vaccination visit). Treatment denoted: pre-vaccination baseline after standard-of-care therapy. The donor cohort comprised cases of new WHO grade 3 or 4 IDH1-mutant, ATRX-lost astrocytoma. The clonotype comes from a man aged 35-49 years with glioma. This sample comprised PBMCs, obtained from a glioma patient treated with radiotherapy, temozolomide or both. The chain uses TRBV5-4 and TRBJ1-2; TRBD1 aligns across 7 bases. The CDR3, as DNA: TGTGCCAGCAGCAAGGGACAGACTAACTATGGCTACACCTTC. Amino acids: CASSKGQTNYGYTF.